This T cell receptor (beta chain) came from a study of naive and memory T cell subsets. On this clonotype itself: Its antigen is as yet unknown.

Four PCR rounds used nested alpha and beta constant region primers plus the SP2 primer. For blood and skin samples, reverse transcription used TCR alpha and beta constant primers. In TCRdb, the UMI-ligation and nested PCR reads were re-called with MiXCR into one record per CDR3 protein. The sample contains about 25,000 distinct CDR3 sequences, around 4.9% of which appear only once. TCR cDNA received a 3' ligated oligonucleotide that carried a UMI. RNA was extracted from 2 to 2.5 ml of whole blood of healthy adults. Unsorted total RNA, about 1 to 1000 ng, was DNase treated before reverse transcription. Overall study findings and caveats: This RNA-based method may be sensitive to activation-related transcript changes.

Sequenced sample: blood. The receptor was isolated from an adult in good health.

CDR3 DNA sequence: TGTGCCTGGAGTGCGGACACCCCAAATGATGCTTTCTTT. Translation gives CAWSADTPNDAFF. The chain uses TRBV30 and TRBJ1-1; tentative D call: TRBD1 (5 bases). Germline V gene lookup returns CDR1 GTSNPN and CDR2 SVGIG (reference sequence). V was shortened by 1 base and J by 11 bases, with 17 bases between the two germline ends. The CDR3 sequence is 13 residues long.